This passage covers 4 T cell receptor beta chains from one sample sequenced in a study of CD8+ T cells in alopecia areata. Treatment: oral pan-JAK inhibitor, 5-10 mg twice daily. After isolation, RNA underwent reverse transcription to generate cDNA as the sequencing template. The method was immunoSEQ multiplex PCR; TCRdb's version includes in-frame clones alone and lacks a portion of them. The sample shows approximately 130,000 clones, approximately 60% of them seen only once. Material: CD4+ T cells sorted from blood, obtained at week 4, from a patient treated with tofacitinib. These receptors were obtained from a human donor with alopecia areata.

This clone was counted only a few times. This rearrangement joins TRBV5-4 to TRBJ1-2; tentatively, D is TRBD1 (5 bases). CDR1 is SGHNT, CDR2 YYREEE, per germline (reference sequence). The ends were cut back, 4 bases at V and 4 bases at J, with 14 bases in the middle. The CDR3 totals 14 residues. The CDR3 DNA reads as TGTGCCAGCAGCCCGGGGGAAGGGACCTATGGCTACACCTTC. It is translated as CASSPGEGTYGYTF.

J is TRBJ1-2 and V is TRBV5-1; 8 positions match TRBD1. Germline CDR1 and CDR2: SGHRS and YFSETQ. This CDR3 spans 14 amino acids. After removal of 4 bases from V and 7 bases from J, the junction contained 9 bases not matched to a gene. DNA of the CDR3: TGCGCCAGCAGCGCGACAGGGGATCGGTCTGGCTACACCTTC. This gives the protein CASSATGDRSGYTF. Supplemented by reference TRBV5-1 and TRBJ1-2, the full variable domain reads KAGVTQTPRYLIKTRGQQVTLSCSPISGHRSVSWYQQTPGQGLQFLFEYFSETQRNKGNFPGRFSGRQFSNSRSEMNVSTLELGDSALYLCASSATGDRSGYTFGSGTRLTVV.

This sequence joins TRBV4-1 and TRBJ1-1; 8 bases fit TRBD1. The germline gives CDR1 MGHRA, CDR2 YSYEKL. Trimming took 4 bases from V and 3 from J; bases not matched to a gene: 10. This CDR3 has 16 residues. In DNA form, the CDR3 reads TGCGCCAGCAGCCGATGGGGGACAGGTCCCTACACTGAAGCTTTCTTT. This translates into CASSRWGTGPYTEAFF.

This rearrangement joins TRBV29-1 to TRBJ1-4; D remains ambiguous. The CDR3 consists of 11 residues. Germline V gene lookup returns CDR1 SQVTM and CDR2 ANQGSEA. Trimming stripped 7 bases from V and 7 bases from J, with 10 bases between. This chain's CDR3 is CSAVKGEKLFF. The CDR3 DNA is TGCAGCGCAGTCAAGGGTGAAAAACTGTTTTTT.